This T cell receptor (beta chain) was sequenced during a study of tissue T cells after allogeneic stem cell transplantation. On the study more broadly: This research-autopsy study prospectively enrolled adult allogeneic hematopoietic cell transplant recipients with steroid-refractory graft-versus-host disease. Graft-versus-host disease patients received grafts, four unmodified and three CD34-selected to deplete T cells.

TCRdb's table, derived via immunoSEQ multiplex PCR, lists solely in-frame clones and lacks some. The sample has 35,000 to 50,000 clones, just under 95% seen once. Study-wide points: Within patients, tissue anatomy strongly shaped TCR repertoire composition. Limitations included a small, clinically heterogeneous cohort and limited sampling depth.

The V gene end was trimmed by 1 base and the J gene end by 12 bases; junction bases not matched to a gene: 9. The CDR3 runs to 14 residues. Germline V gene lookup returns CDR1 SGHTA and CDR2 FQGNSA. As concerns this clone: The target antigen is unknown.

The sample here was blood, taken before transplantation. The gene calls are TRBV7-2 and TRBJ2-1; 7 positions agree with TRBD2. The TCR was taken from a woman aged 35-70 years who later had graft-versus-host disease after an allogeneic stem cell transplant. CDR3 nucleotides: TGTGCCAGCAGCTTAGGAGGGACTATACTTAGGCAGTTCTTC. Translated, it gives CASSLGGTILRQFF. The entire variable domain, with the rest obtained from reference TRBV7-2 and TRBJ2-1, is as follows: GAGVSQSPSNKVTEKGKDVELRCDPISGHTALYWYRQSLGQGLEFLIYFQGNSAPDKSGLPSDRFSAERTGGSVSTLTIQRTQQEDSAVYLCASSLGGTILRQFFGPGTRLTVL.